The 12 T cell receptor beta chains given below trace back to one sample, sequenced in a study of blood T cell repertoires in COVID-19. Method: immunoSEQ multiplex PCR; TCRdb's copy keeps in-frame clones and lacks some. The sample carries some 150,000 clones, roughly 83% recorded once. The sequenced sample consisted of PBMCs or T cells enriched from blood (not recorded which). The source of these receptors is a man aged 45 to 65 who had recovered from COVID-19.

This CDR3 reads CASSQKREYYYEQYF. CDR3 DNA: TGTGCCAGCAGCCAAAAACGGGAATACTACTACGAGCAGTACTTC. The chain employs TRBV14 and TRBJ2-7; D is possibly TRBD2 (5 bases). The CDR3 is 15 residues long. CDR1 and CDR2 from the germline V gene are SGHDN and FVKESK. V was trimmed by 2 bases and J by 3 bases, leaving 14 bases between them.

The V gene is TRBV25-1, the J gene TRBJ2-2; 8 bases are shared with TRBD1. The CDR3 has 14 amino acids. From germline, CDR1 is MGHDK and CDR2 SYGVNS. J gave up 3 bases and V 7 bases, and 4 bases lay outside the gene matches. CDR3 sequence: CASIGTGYTGELFF. DNA for the CDR3: TGTGCCAGCATAGGGACAGGATACACCGGGGAGCTGTTTTTT.

The chain recombines TRBV19 with TRBJ2-7, with 8 bases lining up with TRBD1. This CDR3 is built from 15 residues. Germline loops: CDR1 LNHDA, CDR2 SQIVND (reference sequence). V shed 4 bases and J 0 bases; nucleotides not matched to a gene: 5. In DNA form, the CDR3 reads TGTGCCAGTAGTACGACAGGGGAGGTCTCCTACGAGCAGTACTTC. Residues: CASSTTGEVSYEQYF.

This chain joins TRBV9 and TRBJ2-7, with D tentatively TRBD1 (6 bases). Germline V lookup: CDR1 SGDLS, CDR2 YYNGEE. The CDR3 has 14 residues. The V end lost 0 bases, the J end lost 6 bases, and 13 bases lay between the germline ends. The CDR3, as DNA: TGTGCCAGCAGCGTAGAGTCACAGGGCGGCGAGCAGTACTTC. It codes for CASSVESQGGEQYF.

The genes are TRBV9 and TRBJ1-1, with D maybe TRBD1 (5 bases). V lost 1 base to trimming and J lost 5 bases, with 18 bases between them. In germline, CDR1 is SGDLS, CDR2 YYNGEE. The CDR3 spans 16 residues. The CDR3 spells CASSVLGRQGETEAFF. The DNA of the CDR3 is TGTGCCAGCAGCGTATTAGGTCGTCAGGGCGAAACTGAAGCTTTCTTT.

The genes are TRBV6-5 and TRBJ1-1; 7 bases line up with TRBD1. CDR1 is MNHEY and CDR2 is SVGAGI in the germline V gene. The CDR3 has 15 residues. After removal of 0 bases from V and 3 bases from J, the junction contained 4 bases not matched to a gene. The CDR3 loop is CASSYSIRGDTEAFF. The DNA of the CDR3 is TGTGCCAGCAGTTACTCGATCAGGGGGGACACTGAAGCTTTCTTT.

The chain employs TRBV5-1 and TRBJ2-2; D gene uncertain. The CDR3 is made up of 15 amino acids. CDR1 and CDR2 (germline): SGHRS, YFSETQ. V was clipped by 1 base and J by 5 bases, with 12 bases between them. The CDR3 nucleotides are TGCGCCAGCAGCTTGAGTACTCCCGGGACCGGGGAGCTGTTTTTT. It encodes CASSLSTPGTGELFF.

V is TRBV27 and J is TRBJ2-3, with TRBD1 as a possible D gene (5 bases). CDR3 size: 17 residues. CDR1 MNHEY and CDR2 SMNVEV come from the germline V gene (reference sequence). V was trimmed by 8 bases and J by 2 bases, leaving 23 bases between them. CDR3 nucleotides: TGTGCCAGCCAAATGGTTGGCAGACAGTCCTCCACAGATACGCAGTATTTT. Translation gives CASQMVGRQSSTDTQYF.

This clone was found many times. The chain links TRBV5-8 to TRBJ2-5, with TRBD1 identical over 8 bases. Germline loops: CDR1 SGHTS, CDR2 YDEGEE. This CDR3 has 13 residues. Trimming removed 3 bases from V and 5 bases from J; junction bases left unmatched: 3. CDR3 DNA: TGTGCCAGCAGCTACAGACAGGGGGAGACCCAGTACTTC. This translates into CASSYRQGETQYF.

This sequence joins TRBV23-1 and TRBJ1-5; 10 bases align to TRBD1. TRBV23-1 has ORF status, its function being uncertain. The CDR3 extends over 16 amino acids. Unmatched junction bases numbered 1, after V lost 0 bases and J lost 2 bases. CDR3 region: CASSQSGTGGNQPQHF. CDR3 DNA: TGCGCCAGCAGTCAATCTGGGACAGGGGGCAATCAGCCCCAGCATTTT.

This chain links TRBV27 with TRBJ1-2; 12 nucleotides match TRBD1. J lost 6 bases, V lost 6 bases, and 8 bases had no gene match. The length of the CDR3 is 15 residues. Germline values: CDR1 MNHEY, CDR2 SMNVEV (reference sequence). The CDR3, as DNA: TGTGCCAGCAGCCCACCGGGACAGGGGGCAAATGGCTACACCTTC. It specifies CASSPPGQGANGYTF.

V gene TRBV5-4 combines with J gene TRBJ2-7, with D tentatively TRBD2 (5 bases). V was clipped by 2 bases and J by 5 bases, with 14 bases between them. CDR1 and CDR2 from the germline V gene are SGHNT and YYREEE (reference sequence). There are 14 residues in the CDR3. The chain's CDR3 is CASSFQHTRHEQYF. In nucleotides, the CDR3 is TGTGCCAGCAGCTTTCAACATACTAGGCACGAGCAGTACTTC.